This is a list of T cell receptor beta chains from one sample in a study of blood T cells in healthy people across ages. TCRdb fed the 5' RACE reads into MiXCR, producing one record per CDR3 protein. The sample lists roughly 800,000 distinct CDR3 sequences, around a quarter occurring once. The sample was also reused in another study, on T cells of mothers and their children.

Material for sequencing was blood. The receptor set was obtained from a boy between 10 and 17 years old in good health. Both conserved end residues are part of each CDR3. The D gene is left open where the match is weak. Not every row has a clone size; where given, it reads once, few, many or a size class.

D: NA
size: NA
V: TRBV10-3
J: TRBJ2-5
CDR3: CAIGGRADETQYF
DNA: TGTGCCATCGGTGGCAGGGCCGACGAGACCCAGTACTTC

D: NA
size: NA
V: TRBV28
J: TRBJ1-6
CDR3: CASSFRGSYNSPLHF
DNA: TGTGCCAGCAGTTTTCGGGGATCCTATAATTCACCCCTCCACTTT

D: NA
size: few
V: TRBV12-3/TRBV12-4
J: TRBJ1-4
CDR3: CASSLVQGEKLFF
DNA: TGTGCCAGCAGTTTAGTGCAGGGTGAAAAACTGTTTTTT

D: TRBD1
size: few
V: TRBV6-5
J: TRBJ2-5
CDR3: CASSWGQNFQETQYF
DNA: TGTGCCAGCAGTTGGGGACAGAACTTCCAAGAGACCCAGTACTTC

D: NA
size: few
V: TRBV7-9
J: TRBJ2-1
CDR3: CASSLAIAGVDEQFF
DNA: TGTGCCAGCAGCTTAGCCATTGCAGGAGTGGATGAGCAGTTCTTC

D: TRBD2
size: NA
V: TRBV6-2/TRBV6-3
J: TRBJ2-5
CDR3: CASSVGLADQETQYF
DNA: TGTGCCAGCAGTGTAGGACTAGCGGACCAAGAGACCCAGTACTTC

D: TRBD1
size: NA
V: TRBV20-1
J: TRBJ1-4
CDR3: CSARDRDSTNEKLFF
DNA: TGCAGTGCTAGAGACCGGGACAGTACTAATGAAAAACTGTTTTTT

D: NA
size: NA
V: TRBV29-1
J: TRBJ2-1
CDR3: CSVERLLLEQFF
DNA: TGCAGCGTTGAAAGACTATTACTTGAGCAGTTCTTC

D: NA
size: NA
V: TRBV5-5
J: TRBJ2-7
CDR3: CASSLVMTAYEQYF
DNA: TGTGCCAGCAGCTTGGTGATGACAGCCTACGAGCAGTACTTC

D: NA
size: NA
V: TRBV3-1
J: TRBJ2-3
CDR3: CASSQDMADTQYF
DNA: TGTGCCAGCAGCCAAGATATGGCAGATACGCAGTATTTT

D: NA
size: few
V: TRBV7-9
J: TRBJ2-7
CDR3: CASSLDPGEDEQYF
DNA: TGTGCCAGCAGCTTAGATCCAGGGGAGGACGAGCAGTACTTC

D: NA
size: NA
V: TRBV28
J: TRBJ2-2
CDR3: CASNRYTGELFF
DNA: TGTGCCAGCAATCGGTACACCGGGGAGCTGTTTTTT

D: NA
size: few
V: TRBV4-3
J: TRBJ2-3
CDR3: CASSQRLEGDTQYF
DNA: TGCGCCAGCAGCCAAAGGTTGGAAGGGGATACGCAGTATTTT

D: NA
size: NA
V: TRBV7-2
J: TRBJ1-4
CDR3: CASSQGYRGEKLFF
DNA: TGTGCCAGCAGCCAGGGGTACCGGGGTGAAAAACTGTTTTTT

D: NA
size: NA
V: TRBV20-1
J: TRBJ2-7
CDR3: CSGDTVGTYEQYF
DNA: TGCAGTGGTGACACCGTGGGGACCTACGAGCAGTACTTC

D: TRBD2
size: few
V: TRBV29-1
J: TRBJ2-7
CDR3: CSVVLREGQYEQYF
DNA: TGCAGCGTAGTCCTGCGGGAGGGCCAATACGAGCAGTACTTC

D: TRBD1
size: NA
V: TRBV7-2
J: TRBJ1-1
CDR3: CASSLTGTGNTEAFF
DNA: TGTGCCAGCAGCTTAACTGGGACAGGGAACACTGAAGCTTTCTTT

D: NA
size: NA
V: TRBV6-1
J: TRBJ2-7
CDR3: CASSGRDMGYEQYF
DNA: TGTGCCAGCAGTGGAAGGGACATGGGCTACGAGCAGTACTTC

D: NA
size: NA
V: TRBV6-2/TRBV6-3
J: TRBJ2-1
CDR3: CASSYSVHEGEGTRYEQSF
DNA: TGTGCCAGCAGTTACTCGGTACACGAGGGTGAGGGGACGCGGTATGAGCAGTCCTTC

D: NA
size: NA
V: TRBV28
J: TRBJ2-5
CDR3: CASRGKATVQETQYF
DNA: TGTGCCAGCCGAGGAAAGGCTACAGTCCAAGAGACCCAGTACTTC

D: NA
size: few
V: TRBV6-2/TRBV6-3
J: TRBJ2-2
CDR3: CASSYGGLTGELFF
DNA: TGTGCCAGCAGTTACGGGGGGCTGACCGGGGAGCTGTTTTTT

D: TRBD1
size: few
V: TRBV20-1
J: TRBJ1-1
CDR3: CSARTGPNTEAFF
DNA: TGCAGTGCGCGGACAGGGCCGAACACTGAAGCTTTCTTT

D: TRBD1
size: NA
V: TRBV6-2/TRBV6-3
J: TRBJ2-7
CDR3: CASSYHYTTGAEQYF
DNA: TGTGCCAGCAGTTACCACTACACGACAGGGGCCGAGCAGTACTTC

D: NA
size: few
V: TRBV29-1
J: TRBJ2-2
CDR3: CSVEDPALAGELFF
DNA: TGCAGCGTTGAAGATCCCGCCCTTGCCGGGGAGCTGTTTTTT

D: NA
size: NA
V: TRBV6-4
J: TRBJ2-3
CDR3: CASSERGGSTDTQYF
DNA: TGTGCCAGCAGTGAGCGGGGTGGGAGCACAGATACGCAGTATTTT

D: NA
size: few
V: TRBV14
J: TRBJ2-4
CDR3: CASSQPNSNIQYF
DNA: TGTGCCAGCAGCCAGCCGAACTCAAACATTCAGTACTTC

D: NA
size: few
V: TRBV20-1
J: TRBJ2-3
CDR3: CSAESLRTPPSTDTQYF
DNA: TGCAGTGCTGAGTCGCTCCGAACACCACCTAGCACAGATACGCAGTATTTT

D: NA
size: NA
V: TRBV5-1
J: TRBJ2-2
CDR3: CASSPRMVNTGELFF
DNA: TGCGCCAGCAGCCCGCGGATGGTAAACACCGGGGAGCTGTTTTTT

D: NA
size: many
V: TRBV30
J: TRBJ2-5
CDR3: CAWSVVETQYF
DNA: TGTGCCTGGAGTGTAGTGGAGACCCAGTACTTC

D: NA
size: NA
V: TRBV4-2
J: TRBJ2-5
CDR3: CASSQDPTGGAETQYF
DNA: TGTGCCAGCAGCCAAGATCCCACAGGGGGGGCAGAGACCCAGTACTTC

D: TRBD1
size: NA
V: TRBV5-1
J: TRBJ2-6
CDR3: CASSSTGVGANVLTF
DNA: TGCGCCAGCAGCTCAACAGGGGTTGGGGCCAACGTCCTGACTTTC

D: TRBD1
size: NA
V: TRBV7-2
J: TRBJ1-2
CDR3: CASSPGTGVPGGGYTF
DNA: TGTGCCAGCAGCCCCGGGACAGGAGTCCCTGGGGGCGGCTACACCTTC

D: TRBD2
size: NA
V: TRBV13
J: TRBJ2-1
CDR3: CASSLRLAGPYNEQFF
DNA: TGTGCCAGCAGCTTAAGACTAGCGGGCCCCTACAATGAGCAGTTCTTC

D: TRBD1
size: few
V: TRBV28
J: TRBJ2-7
CDR3: CASSLSGTGIYEQYF
DNA: TGTGCCAGCAGTTTATCGGGGACAGGGATCTACGAGCAGTACTTC

D: NA
size: few
V: TRBV11-2
J: TRBJ2-7
CDR3: CASSHLRGMYEQYF
DNA: TGTGCCAGCAGCCACCTGCGGGGAATGTACGAGCAGTACTTC

D: NA
size: NA
V: TRBV3-1
J: TRBJ1-5
CDR3: CASSQTEIGVNQPQHF
DNA: TGTGCCAGCAGCCAAACAGAGATAGGGGTCAATCAGCCCCAGCATTTT

D: NA
size: NA
V: TRBV24-1
J: TRBJ2-5
CDR3: CATSDFGETQYF
DNA: TGTGCCACCAGTGATTTTGGAGAGACCCAGTACTTC

D: NA
size: few
V: TRBV7-2
J: TRBJ2-4
CDR3: CASSPSFQTAKNIQYF
DNA: TGTGCCAGCAGCCCGTCGTTTCAGACCGCCAAAAACATTCAGTACTTC

D: TRBD2
size: NA
V: TRBV5-1
J: TRBJ2-1
CDR3: CASSSGPDSGRLYNEQFF
DNA: TGCGCCAGCAGCTCGGGGCCTGATAGCGGGAGACTTTACAATGAGCAGTTCTTC

D: TRBD2
size: few
V: TRBV27
J: TRBJ2-7
CDR3: CATQPGLGLYEQYF
DNA: TGTGCCACCCAGCCGGGACTAGGGTTGTACGAGCAGTACTTC

D: NA
size: NA
V: TRBV6-2/TRBV6-3
J: TRBJ1-5
CDR3: CASSTSTFNQPQHF
DNA: TGTGCCAGCTCCACCTCCACCTTCAATCAGCCCCAGCATTTT

D: TRBD2
size: few
V: TRBV20-1
J: TRBJ2-7
CDR3: CSAPLGGGPTEQYF
DNA: TGCAGTGCCCCTTTGGGCGGGGGGCCTACGGAGCAGTACTTC

D: NA
size: few
V: TRBV12-3/TRBV12-4
J: TRBJ1-4
CDR3: CASSLNGATNEKLFF
DNA: TGTGCCAGCAGTTTAAACGGTGCAACTAATGAAAAACTGTTTTTT

D: TRBD2
size: few
V: TRBV20-1
J: TRBJ2-7
CDR3: CSARDSRSGVNYEQYF
DNA: TGCAGTGCTAGAGATTCGAGGAGCGGGGTGAACTACGAGCAGTACTTC

D: NA
size: NA
V: TRBV30
J: TRBJ1-5
CDR3: CAWSSAGNQPQHF
DNA: TGTGCCTGGAGCAGCGCAGGCAATCAGCCCCAGCATTTT

D: TRBD1
size: once
V: TRBV7-2
J: TRBJ2-7
CDR3: CASSLTSGTAFYEQYF
DNA: TGTGCCAGCAGCTTGACCTCCGGGACAGCCTTTTACGAGCAGTACTTC

D: NA
size: NA
V: TRBV20-1
J: TRBJ1-4
CDR3: CSARDSRTTNEKLFF
DNA: TGCAGTGCTAGAGATTCCCGGACAACTAATGAAAAACTGTTTTTT

D: TRBD1
size: few
V: TRBV12-3/TRBV12-4
J: TRBJ2-5
CDR3: CASSTGQVQETQYF
DNA: TGTGCCAGCAGTACCGGACAGGTCCAAGAGACCCAGTACTTC

D: NA
size: many
V: TRBV5-1
J: TRBJ1-5
CDR3: CASSAGDRNQPQHF
DNA: TGCGCCAGCAGCGCGGGGGATCGCAATCAGCCCCAGCATTTT

D: NA
size: NA
V: TRBV7-9
J: TRBJ1-2
CDR3: CASSLAGGLFYGYTF
DNA: TGTGCCAGCAGCTTAGCCGGTGGCCTCTTCTATGGCTACACCTTC

D: TRBD1
size: NA
V: TRBV6-1
J: TRBJ1-4
CDR3: CASSEALPGQGNEKLFF
DNA: TGTGCCAGCAGTGAAGCTCTACCGGGACAGGGGAATGAAAAACTGTTTTTT